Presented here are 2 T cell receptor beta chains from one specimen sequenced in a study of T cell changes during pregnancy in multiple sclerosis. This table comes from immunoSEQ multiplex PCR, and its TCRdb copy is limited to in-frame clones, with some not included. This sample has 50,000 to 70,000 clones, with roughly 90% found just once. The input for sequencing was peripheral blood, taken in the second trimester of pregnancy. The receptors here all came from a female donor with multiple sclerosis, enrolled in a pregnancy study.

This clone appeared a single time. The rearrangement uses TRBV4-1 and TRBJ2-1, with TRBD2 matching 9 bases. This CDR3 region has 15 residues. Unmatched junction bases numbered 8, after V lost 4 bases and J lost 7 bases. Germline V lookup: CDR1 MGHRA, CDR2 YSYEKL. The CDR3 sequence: CASSPLPGLANEQFF. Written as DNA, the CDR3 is TGCGCCAGCAGCCCCTTACCTGGACTAGCGAATGAGCAGTTCTTC.

DNA for the CDR3: TGTGCCAGCAGTCCCCGGATGGTCAGGGATGGCTACACCTTC. It translates to CASSPRMVRDGYTF. The rearrangement uses TRBV28 and TRBJ1-2, with D tentatively TRBD1 (5 bases). The germline gives CDR1 MDHEN, CDR2 SYDVKM. The CDR3 extends over 14 amino acids. V gave up 5 bases and J gave up 6 bases, with 16 bases separating them.